These 30 T cell receptor beta chains came from one sample sequenced in a study of CD8 T cells in ankylosing spondylitis. Study outcomes and limitations: There was a TCR beta motif, made of several highly homologous variants, that appeared characteristic of ankylosing spondylitis blood.

TCRdb reanalysed the 5' RACE reads using MiXCR and keeps one entry per CDR3 protein. The table has about 450,000 distinct CDR3 sequences, roughly 26% seen once. What these receptors recognize is not known. Sequenced input: blood, either unsorted or a sorted T cell fraction (not recorded which). The receptors here all came from a male donor with ankylosing spondylitis.

V gene TRBV12-3 or TRBV12-4 combines with J gene TRBJ1-1; D uncertain. The CDR3 runs to 12 residues. The V end lost 3 bases, the J end lost 8 bases, and 10 bases lay between the germline ends. CDR3 sequence reads: CASSFNGAEAFF. The DNA of the CDR3 is TGTGCCAGCAGTTTTAATGGCGCGGAAGCTTTCTTT.

CDR3 loop: CASSLYGYGYTF. The CDR3 DNA sequence: TGTGCCAGCAGCTTATATGGGTATGGCTACACCTTC. The J gene is TRBJ1-2, the V gene TRBV7-9; unclear D gene. Trimming shortened V by 2 bases and J by 5 bases, and 6 bases separated the two germline ends. The CDR3 covers 12 residues. Germline V gene sequence: CDR1 SEHNR, CDR2 FQNEAQ (reference sequence). The full variable domain, rest sourced from reference TRBV7-9 and TRBJ1-2, is DTGVSQNPRHKITKRGQNVTFRCDPISEHNRLYWYRQTLGQGPEFLTYFQNEAQLEKSRLLSDRFSAERPKGSFSTLEIQRTEQGDSAMYLCASSLYGYGYTFGSGTRLTVV.

The chain couples TRBV6-1 to TRBJ2-5; TRBD2 is a possible D gene (6 bases). Germline CDR1 MNHNS, CDR2 SASEGT. Trimming pared 0 bases from V and 7 bases from J, leaving 6 bases between. CDR3 length: 12 residues. Here the CDR3 DNA reads TGTGCCAGCAGTGAAGCGCGGGGGACCCAGTACTTC. Residues: CASSEARGTQYF.

The rearrangement links TRBV7-2 to TRBJ2-5; D gene ambiguous. The V end was cut by 3 bases, the J end by 2 bases, with 19 bases between. The length of the CDR3 is 17 residues. CDR1 is SGHTA and CDR2 is FQGNSA in the germline V gene. The CDR3 spells CASSLHSSVGLQETQYF. The CDR3 nucleotides read TGTGCCAGCAGCTTGCATAGCTCCGTCGGCTTGCAAGAGACCCAGTACTTC.

The V and J genes are TRBV5-1 and TRBJ1-6; D perhaps matches TRBD1 (5 bases). Trimming took off 0 bases at V and 6 bases at J, with 13 bases between the two ends. In germline, CDR1 is SGHRS, CDR2 YFSETQ. The CDR3 contains 16 residues. The CDR3 sequence: CASSLEQDAPNSPLHF. CDR3 DNA: TGCGCCAGCAGCTTGGAACAGGACGCCCCTAATTCACCCCTCCACTTT.

V usage is TRBV7-2 and J usage is TRBJ2-1; D call uncertain. This CDR3 has 14 residues. V lost 4 bases, J lost 8 bases, and 15 bases lay in between. Germline V lookup: CDR1 SGHTA, CDR2 FQGNSA. For the CDR3, the DNA is TGTGCCAGCAGCTCAACATGGTGGGCCGATGAGCAGTTCTTC. It encodes CASSSTWWADEQFF.

This clonotype was picked up a small number of times. The chain is built from TRBV10-3 and TRBJ2-2; no firm D call. The germline CDR1 and CDR2 sequences are ENHRY and SYGVKD. This CDR3 contains 13 residues. V gave up 5 bases and J gave up 4 bases, with 8 bases separating them. The CDR3 DNA reads TGTGCCATCAGTCCAGACATCACCGGGGAGCTGTTTTTT. This sequence encodes CAISPDITGELFF.

This sequence joins TRBV15 and TRBJ2-1, with TRBD1 matching 9 bases. Germline CDR1 reads LNHNV; CDR2 reads YYDKDF (reference sequence). CDR3 length: 13 residues. V gave up 1 base and J gave up 16 bases; unmatched junction bases: 8. This CDR3 is CATSRATRTGDFF. The CDR3 bases are TGTGCCACCAGCAGAGCTACAAGGACAGGGGATTTCTTC.

This clonotype was seen only once. The J gene is TRBJ2-1, the V gene TRBV24-1, with 7 bases fitting TRBD2. This CDR3 comprises 18 residues. With V trimmed by 3 bases and J by 2 bases, 12 bases remained unmatched. The germline CDR1 and CDR2 sequences are KGHDR and SFDVKD. For the CDR3, the DNA is TGTGCCACCAGTGATCCACATTCGGGGGGAAGGACCTACAATGAGCAGTTCTTC. Its translation: CATSDPHSGGRTYNEQFF.

The V and J genes are TRBV30 and TRBJ1-5; possible D gene TRBD1, 6 bases. The length of the CDR3 is 14 residues. V was pared by 3 bases and J by 3 bases, with 12 bases between. The germline V gene has CDR1 GTSNPN and CDR2 SVGIG (reference sequence). The CDR3 loop reads CAWSQGQYNQPQHF. In DNA form, the CDR3 reads TGTGCCTGGAGCCAAGGACAGTACAATCAGCCCCAGCATTTT.

This clonotype appeared a few times. This sequence joins TRBV6-1 and TRBJ2-7; TRBD1 agrees at 9 bases. CDR1 and CDR2 (germline): MNHNS, SASEGT. The V and J ends lost 0 bases and 3 bases, in that order; junction bases with no gene match: 12. The CDR3 contains 18 residues. CDR3 coding DNA: TGTGCCAGCAGTGAAGCGCAGGGACAGGGTGTCATCAGCTACGAGCAGTACTTC. It is translated as CASSEAQGQGVISYEQYF.

The V gene is TRBV6-4, the J gene TRBJ2-1; TRBD1 aligns across 9 bases. Germline CDR1 and CDR2: MRHNA and SNTAGT. CDR3 length equals 18 residues. Trimming took 1 base from V and 2 from J; bases not matched to a gene: 9. CDR3 sequence (DNA): TGTGCCAGCAGTGACTTCTTTGGGACAGGGACTACCTACAATGAGCAGTTCTTC. Protein product: CASSDFFGTGTTYNEQFF.

The chain has TRBV5-1 and TRBJ1-1; D is ambiguous. Trimming pared 1 base from V and 0 bases from J, leaving 10 bases between. CDR1 SGHRS and CDR2 YFSETQ come from the germline V gene. The CDR3 runs to 15 residues. The CDR3 DNA follows: TGCGCCAGCAGCTTGTACAGTCCGGTGAACACTGAAGCTTTCTTT. Protein product: CASSLYSPVNTEAFF.

In this sample, this clonotype turned up many times. The rearrangement links TRBV7-8 to TRBJ2-5; the D gene is possibly TRBD1 (5 bases). The CDR3 totals 14 residues. Germline-derived CDR1 and CDR2 are SGHVS and FQNEAQ. Trimming stripped 2 bases from V and 0 bases from J, with 7 bases between. The CDR3 spells CASSLRTNQETQYF. The DNA for the CDR3 is TGTGCCAGCAGCTTAAGGACAAACCAAGAGACCCAGTACTTC.

V and J are TRBV20-1 and TRBJ2-1, with 9 bases aligning to TRBD1. The CDR3 loop spans 14 amino acids. V lost 6 bases, J lost 2 bases, and 5 bases stayed unmatched. From germline, CDR1 is DFQATT and CDR2 SNEGSKA (reference sequence). CDR3 residues: CSAQRTGAYNEQFF. CDR3 DNA sequence: TGCAGTGCGCAACGGACAGGGGCCTACAATGAGCAGTTCTTC.

This clonotype was counted only a few times. The V and J genes are TRBV15 and TRBJ1-2; TRBD1 aligns across 8 bases. The trim removed 3 bases at V and 4 bases at J, leaving 1 base unmatched. Germline CDR1 reads LNHNV; CDR2 reads YYDKDF (reference sequence). The CDR3 loop spans 13 amino acids. CDR3 coding DNA: TGTGCCACCAGCAGGGACAGGGTCTATGGCTACACCTTC. It encodes CATSRDRVYGYTF.

V usage is TRBV7-9 and J usage is TRBJ2-7; a possible D gene is TRBD1 (6 bases). V shed 1 base and J shed 5 bases, with 9 bases lying between them. This CDR3 region has 13 residues. From germline, CDR1 is SEHNR and CDR2 FQNEAQ (reference sequence). CDR3 residues: CASSLVDRDEQYF. DNA for the CDR3: TGTGCCAGCAGCTTAGTGGACAGAGACGAGCAGTACTTC.

V gene TRBV29-1 combines with J gene TRBJ1-5; the D is unclear. Looked up from germline, CDR1 is SQVTM and CDR2 is ANQGSEA. The V and J ends lost 4 bases and 3 bases respectively, with 10 bases between them. The CDR3 consists of 13 residues. CDR3 bases: TGCAGCGTTGCCATGTCAGACAATCAGCCCCAGCATTTT. The encoded protein is CSVAMSDNQPQHF.

V and J are TRBV20-1 and TRBJ1-5; 11 bases map to TRBD1. Germline values: CDR1 DFQATT, CDR2 SNEGSKA (reference sequence). The CDR3 length is 14 residues. Trimming at V came to 5 bases and at J to 4 bases, leaving 4 bases not matched to a gene. The DNA of the CDR3 is TGCAGTGCTGTGGGGACAGGGGGAAATCAGCCCCAGCATTTT. It codes for CSAVGTGGNQPQHF.

CDR3 DNA: TGTGCCACCCGACAGGGGATGAACACTGAAGCTTTCTTT. Translation: CATRQGMNTEAFF. The chain carries TRBV15 and TRBJ1-1, with 8 bases fitting TRBD1. The CDR3 is 13 residues long. Germline CDR1 and CDR2: LNHNV and YYDKDF (reference sequence). J was trimmed by 0 bases and V by 8 bases; bases with no gene match: 2.

The CDR3, as DNA: TGTGCCAGCAGAGGACAGCCGGGAGCTGAAGCTTTCTTT. Translated: CASRGQPGAEAFF. This chain uses TRBV12-3 or TRBV12-4 with TRBJ1-1; tentative D call: TRBD1 (6 bases). V gave up 6 bases and J gave up 6 bases, with 14 bases separating them. The CDR3 totals 13 residues.

This clonotype has ten or more counts. The chain has TRBV5-1 and TRBJ1-2; the match to TRBD1 covers 10 bases. Unmatched junction bases numbered 6, after V lost 0 bases and J lost 7 bases. The CDR3 loop spans 15 amino acids. Germline values: CDR1 SGHRS, CDR2 YFSETQ. CDR3 coding DNA: TGCGCCAGCAGCTTGGACACGACAGGGGGCTCTGGCTACACCTTC. Protein product: CASSLDTTGGSGYTF.

The V call is TRBV15, the J call TRBJ1-5; possibly TRBD1 for D (5 bases). Germline CDR1 reads LNHNV; CDR2 reads YYDKDF (reference sequence). Trimming shortened V by 0 bases and J by 5 bases, and 8 bases separated the two germline ends. The CDR3 covers 14 residues. The DNA of the CDR3 is TGTGCCACCAGCAGAGATACAGGAGATCAGCCCCAGCATTTT. The encoded protein is CATSRDTGDQPQHF.

V and J are TRBV5-1 and TRBJ2-4; 13 nucleotides agree with TRBD2. The CDR3 is made up of 16 amino acids. Germline values: CDR1 SGHRS, CDR2 YFSETQ. V shed 3 bases and J 6 bases; nucleotides not matched to a gene: 6. The CDR3 DNA reads TGCGCCAGCAGCTCCGGACTAGCGGGGGCCTTAAACATTCAGTACTTC. Amino acids: CASSSGLAGALNIQYF.

The chain carries TRBV11-3 and TRBJ1-4; 7 nucleotides line up with TRBD1. The CDR3 totals 13 residues. Trimming took 8 bases from V and 8 from J; bases not matched to a gene: 8. Germline CDR1 SGHNT, CDR2 YENEEA. In nucleotides, the CDR3 is TGTGCCAGCGGGAAGGGGGCGGAAGAAAAACTGTTTTTT. Protein product: CASGKGAEEKLFF.

J is TRBJ2-5 and V is TRBV11-3; weak D call: TRBD2 (7 bases). Germline CDR1 and CDR2: SGHNT and YENEEA. The CDR3 covers 15 residues. V was cut by 2 bases and J by 5 bases, with 15 bases left in between. CDR3 in DNA: TGTGCCAGCAGCTTATATGGGGGGGCGAGTGAGACCCAGTACTTC. Its translation is CASSLYGGASETQYF. Based on the CDR3 plus reference TRBV11-3 and TRBJ2-5, the full variable domain is EAGVVQSPRYKIIEKKQPVAFWCNPISGHNTLYWYLQNLGQGPELLIRYENEEAVDDSQLPKDRFSAERLKGVDSTLKIQPAELGDSAVYLCASSLYGGASETQYFGPGTRLLVL.

With respect to this clonotype: One base away lies a much larger clone, so this may be a sequencing read error. The rearrangement links TRBV5-1 to TRBJ2-1; D is perhaps TRBD2 (6 bases). The CDR3 has 16 amino acids. Trimming stripped 5 bases from V and 6 bases from J, with 21 bases between. The germline V gene has CDR1 SGHRS and CDR2 YFSETQ. CDR3 sequence: CASRSPLSGCPNEQFF. In DNA form, the CDR3 reads TGCGCCAGCAGATCCCCCCTAAGCGGGTGCCCCAATGAGCAGTTCTTC.

The V gene is TRBV5-6, the J gene TRBJ2-5; D unclear. Trimming took off 4 bases at V and 4 bases at J, with 14 bases between the two ends. CDR1 SGHDT and CDR2 YYEEEE come from the germline V gene. The CDR3 has 14 residues. The CDR3 nucleotides read TGTGCCAGCAGCCCCGATCAGACTCCAGAGACCCAGTACTTC. The encoded protein is CASSPDQTPETQYF.

This clonotype was counted a few times. This sequence joins TRBV2 and TRBJ1-2; D remains unclear. CDR1 is SNHLY, CDR2 FYNNEI, per germline. The CDR3 runs 13 residues. Trimming left V 3 bases short and J 1 base short, with 6 bases between. The CDR3 region has the DNA TGTGCCAGCAGTGACGGTCTTAACTATGGCTACACCTTC. It is translated as CASSDGLNYGYTF.

This chain joins TRBV21-1 and TRBJ2-5; no DNA check was done on the table's D call, TRBD1. TRBV21-1 is tagged as a pseudogene. This CDR3 comprises 15 residues. DNA for the CDR3: TGTGCCAGCAGCAAAGAGGGACAGGGGCAAGAGACCCAGTACTTC. Its protein is CASSKEGQGQETQYF.